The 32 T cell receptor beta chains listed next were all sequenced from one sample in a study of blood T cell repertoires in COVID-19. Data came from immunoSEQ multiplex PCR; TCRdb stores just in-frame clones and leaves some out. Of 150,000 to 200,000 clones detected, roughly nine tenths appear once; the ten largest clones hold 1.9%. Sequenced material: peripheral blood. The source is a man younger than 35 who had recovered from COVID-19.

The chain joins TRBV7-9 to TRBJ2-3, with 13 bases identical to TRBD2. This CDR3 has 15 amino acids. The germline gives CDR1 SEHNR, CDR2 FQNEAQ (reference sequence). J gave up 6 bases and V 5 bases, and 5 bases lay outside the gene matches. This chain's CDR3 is CASSRLAGGGDTQYF. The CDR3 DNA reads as TGTGCCAGCAGCCGACTAGCGGGAGGTGGGGATACGCAGTATTTT.

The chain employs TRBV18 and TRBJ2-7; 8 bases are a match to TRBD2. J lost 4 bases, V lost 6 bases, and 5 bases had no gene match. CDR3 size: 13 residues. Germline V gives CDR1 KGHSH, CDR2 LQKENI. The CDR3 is CASSAASGYEQYF. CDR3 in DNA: TGTGCCAGCTCCGCGGCTAGCGGGTACGAGCAGTACTTC.

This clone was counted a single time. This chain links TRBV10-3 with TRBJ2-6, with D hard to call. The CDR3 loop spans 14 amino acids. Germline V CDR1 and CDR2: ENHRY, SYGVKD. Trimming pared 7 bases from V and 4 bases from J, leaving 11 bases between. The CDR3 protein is CAITKSEGANVLTF. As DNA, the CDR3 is TGTGCCATCACCAAGAGCGAGGGGGCCAACGTCCTGACTTTC.

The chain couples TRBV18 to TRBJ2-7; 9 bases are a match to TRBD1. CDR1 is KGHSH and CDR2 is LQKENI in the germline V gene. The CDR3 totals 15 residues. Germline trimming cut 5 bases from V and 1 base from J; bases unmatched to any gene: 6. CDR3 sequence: CASSSTGQGSYEQYF. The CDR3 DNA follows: TGTGCCAGCTCATCTACGGGACAGGGTTCCTACGAGCAGTACTTC.

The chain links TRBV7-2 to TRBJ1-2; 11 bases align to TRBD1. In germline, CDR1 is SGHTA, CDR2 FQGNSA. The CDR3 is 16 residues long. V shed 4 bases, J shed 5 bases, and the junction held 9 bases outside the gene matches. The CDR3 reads CASSSDPDRGRYGYTF. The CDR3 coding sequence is TGTGCCAGCAGCTCTGACCCGGACAGGGGGCGGTATGGCTACACCTTC.

The chain's CDR3 is CATSRGRQGEAFF. The CDR3 DNA is TGTGCCACCAGCAGAGGGCGGCAGGGTGAAGCTTTCTTT. The chain links TRBV15 to TRBJ1-1; the D gene is possibly TRBD1 (5 bases). The V end lost 1 base, the J end lost 7 bases, and 10 bases lay between the germline ends. The length of the CDR3 is 13 residues. CDR1 and CDR2 from the germline V gene are LNHNV and YYDKDF (reference sequence).

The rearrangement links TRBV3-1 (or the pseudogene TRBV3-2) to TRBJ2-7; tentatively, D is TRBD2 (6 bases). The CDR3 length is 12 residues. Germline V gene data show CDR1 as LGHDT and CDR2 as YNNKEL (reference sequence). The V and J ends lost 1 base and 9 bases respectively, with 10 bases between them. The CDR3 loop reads CASSQVGLPQYF. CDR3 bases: TGTGCCAGCAGCCAAGTTGGACTACCGCAGTACTTC.

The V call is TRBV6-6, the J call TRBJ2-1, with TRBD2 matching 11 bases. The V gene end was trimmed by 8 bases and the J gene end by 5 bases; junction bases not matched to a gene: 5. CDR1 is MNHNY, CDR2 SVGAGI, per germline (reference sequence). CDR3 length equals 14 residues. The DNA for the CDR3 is TGTGCCAGCTGTAGCGGGAGGGTGGACAATGAGCAGTTCTTC. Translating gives CASCSGRVDNEQFF.

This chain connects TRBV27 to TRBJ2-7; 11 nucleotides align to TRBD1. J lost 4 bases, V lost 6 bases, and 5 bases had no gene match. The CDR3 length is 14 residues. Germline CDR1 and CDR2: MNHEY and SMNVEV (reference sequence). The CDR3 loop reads CASRTDRGPYEQYF. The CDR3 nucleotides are TGTGCCAGCAGAACGGACAGGGGGCCATACGAGCAGTACTTC.

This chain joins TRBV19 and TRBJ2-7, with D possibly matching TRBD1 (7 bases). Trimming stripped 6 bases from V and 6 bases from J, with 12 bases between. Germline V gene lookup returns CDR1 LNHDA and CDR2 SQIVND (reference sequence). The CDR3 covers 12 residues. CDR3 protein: CASSGQGGEQYF. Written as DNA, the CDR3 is TGTGCCAGTAGCGGTCAGGGGGGCGAGCAGTACTTC.

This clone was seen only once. CDR3 protein: CASSKARQTNYGYTF. The CDR3 DNA reads TGTGCCAGCAGCAAAGCCAGACAGACAAACTATGGCTACACCTTC. The rearrangement uses TRBV6-6 and TRBJ1-2; a possible D gene is TRBD1 (5 bases). Germline-derived CDR1 and CDR2 are MNHNY and SVGAGI (reference sequence). Trimming cost V 6 bases and J 2 bases, with 16 bases left between them. CDR3 length equals 15 residues.

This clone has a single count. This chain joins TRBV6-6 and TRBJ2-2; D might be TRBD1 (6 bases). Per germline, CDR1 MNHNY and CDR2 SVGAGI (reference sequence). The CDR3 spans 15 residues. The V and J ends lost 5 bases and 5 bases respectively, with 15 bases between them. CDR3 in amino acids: CASSLTGPETGELFF. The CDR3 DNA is TGTGCCAGCAGTCTAACAGGGCCGGAAACCGGGGAGCTGTTTTTT.

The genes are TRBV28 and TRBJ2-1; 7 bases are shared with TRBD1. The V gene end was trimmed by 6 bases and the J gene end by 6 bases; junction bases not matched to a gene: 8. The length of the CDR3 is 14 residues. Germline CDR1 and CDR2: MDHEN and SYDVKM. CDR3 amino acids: CASSPDRTGNEQFF. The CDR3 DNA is TGTGCCAGCAGCCCGGACAGGACCGGCAATGAGCAGTTCTTC.

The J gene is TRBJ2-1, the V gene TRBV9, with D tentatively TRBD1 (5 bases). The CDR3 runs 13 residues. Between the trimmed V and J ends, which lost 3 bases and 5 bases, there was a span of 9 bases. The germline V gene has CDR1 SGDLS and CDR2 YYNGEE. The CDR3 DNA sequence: TGTGCCAGCAGCGGGACGACAGACAATGAGCAGTTCTTC. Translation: CASSGTTDNEQFF.

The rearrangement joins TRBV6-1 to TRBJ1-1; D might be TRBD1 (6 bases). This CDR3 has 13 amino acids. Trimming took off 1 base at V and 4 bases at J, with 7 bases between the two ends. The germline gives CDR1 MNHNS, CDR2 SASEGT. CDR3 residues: CASSEGGGTEAFF. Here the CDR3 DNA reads TGTGCCAGCAGTGAAGGAGGGGGCACTGAAGCTTTCTTT.

Here the CDR3 reads CASRSGRSTDTQYF. The CDR3 coding sequence is TGTGCCAGCAGGAGCGGGAGGAGCACAGATACGCAGTATTTT. The chain recombines TRBV6-5 with TRBJ2-3; 9 nucleotides agree with TRBD2. The CDR3 totals 14 residues. V trimming: 6 bases; J trimming: 0 bases; junction bases outside the gene matches: 1. In germline, CDR1 is MNHEY, CDR2 SVGAGI.

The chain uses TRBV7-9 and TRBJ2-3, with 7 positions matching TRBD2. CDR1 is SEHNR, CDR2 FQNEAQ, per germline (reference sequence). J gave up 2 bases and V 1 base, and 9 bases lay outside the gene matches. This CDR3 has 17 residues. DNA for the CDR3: TGTGCCAGCAGCTTAGGCCCCTCAGCGGGATACACAGATACGCAGTATTTT. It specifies CASSLGPSAGYTDTQYF.

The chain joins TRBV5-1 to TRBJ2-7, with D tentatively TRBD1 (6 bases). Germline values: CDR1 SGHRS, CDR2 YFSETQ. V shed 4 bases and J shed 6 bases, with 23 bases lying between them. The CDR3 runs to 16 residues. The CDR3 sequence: CASSHVVTGRGSEQYF. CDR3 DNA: TGCGCCAGCAGCCATGTAGTAACAGGGAGAGGCTCCGAGCAGTACTTC.

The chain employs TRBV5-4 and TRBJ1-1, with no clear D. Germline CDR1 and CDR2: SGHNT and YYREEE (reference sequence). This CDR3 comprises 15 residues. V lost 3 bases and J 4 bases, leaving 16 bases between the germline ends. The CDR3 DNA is TGTGCCAGCAGCTCAAGATCGGACTCGGGCACTGAAGCTTTCTTT. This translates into CASSSRSDSGTEAFF.

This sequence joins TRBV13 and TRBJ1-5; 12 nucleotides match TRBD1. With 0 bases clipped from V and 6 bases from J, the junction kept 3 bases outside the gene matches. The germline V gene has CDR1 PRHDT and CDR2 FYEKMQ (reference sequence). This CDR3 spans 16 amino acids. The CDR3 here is CASSLGGQGATQPQHF. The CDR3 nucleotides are TGTGCCAGCAGCTTAGGGGGACAGGGGGCAACTCAGCCCCAGCATTTT.

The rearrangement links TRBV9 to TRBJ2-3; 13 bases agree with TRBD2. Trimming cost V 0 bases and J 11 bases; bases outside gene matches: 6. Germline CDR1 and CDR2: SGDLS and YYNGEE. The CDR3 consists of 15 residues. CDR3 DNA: TGTGCCAGCAGCGTAGGACTAGCGGGAGGAGGAAGGCAGTATTTT. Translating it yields CASSVGLAGGGRQYF.

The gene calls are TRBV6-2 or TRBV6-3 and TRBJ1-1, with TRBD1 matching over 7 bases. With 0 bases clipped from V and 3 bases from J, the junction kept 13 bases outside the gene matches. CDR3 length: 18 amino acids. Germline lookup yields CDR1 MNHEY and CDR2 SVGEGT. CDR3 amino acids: CASSYSAERDSFYTEAFF. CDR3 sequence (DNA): TGTGCCAGCAGTTACTCGGCCGAAAGGGACAGTTTCTACACTGAAGCTTTCTTT.

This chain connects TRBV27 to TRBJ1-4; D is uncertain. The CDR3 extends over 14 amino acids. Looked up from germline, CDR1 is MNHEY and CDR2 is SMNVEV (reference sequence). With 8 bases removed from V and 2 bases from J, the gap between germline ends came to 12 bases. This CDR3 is CASGEGITNEKLFF. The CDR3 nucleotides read TGTGCCAGCGGGGAGGGTATCACTAATGAAAAACTGTTTTTT.

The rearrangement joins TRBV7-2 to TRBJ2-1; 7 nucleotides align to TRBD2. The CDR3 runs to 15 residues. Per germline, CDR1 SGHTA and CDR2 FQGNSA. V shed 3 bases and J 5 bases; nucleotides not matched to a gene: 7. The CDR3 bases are TGTGCCAGCAGCTTGACGCGGGAGAATCACAATGAGCAGTTCTTC. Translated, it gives CASSLTRENHNEQFF.

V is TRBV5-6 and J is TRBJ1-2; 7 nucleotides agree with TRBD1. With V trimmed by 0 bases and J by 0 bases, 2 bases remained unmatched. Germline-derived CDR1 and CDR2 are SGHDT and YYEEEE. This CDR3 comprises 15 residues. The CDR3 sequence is CASSLAQGANYGYTF. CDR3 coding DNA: TGTGCCAGCAGCTTGGCCCAGGGGGCTAACTATGGCTACACCTTC.

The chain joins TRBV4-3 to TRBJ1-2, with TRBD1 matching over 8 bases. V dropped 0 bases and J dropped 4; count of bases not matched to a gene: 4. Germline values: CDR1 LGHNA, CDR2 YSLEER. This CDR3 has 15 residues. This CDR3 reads CASSQERDRSYGYTF. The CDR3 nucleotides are TGCGCCAGCAGCCAAGAAAGGGACAGGAGCTATGGCTACACCTTC.

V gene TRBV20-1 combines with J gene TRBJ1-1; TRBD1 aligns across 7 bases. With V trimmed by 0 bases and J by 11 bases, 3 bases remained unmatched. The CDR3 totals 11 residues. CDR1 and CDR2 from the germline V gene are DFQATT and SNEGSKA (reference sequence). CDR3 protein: CSARDFRGAFF. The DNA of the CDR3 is TGCAGTGCTAGAGATTTCAGGGGGGCTTTCTTT.

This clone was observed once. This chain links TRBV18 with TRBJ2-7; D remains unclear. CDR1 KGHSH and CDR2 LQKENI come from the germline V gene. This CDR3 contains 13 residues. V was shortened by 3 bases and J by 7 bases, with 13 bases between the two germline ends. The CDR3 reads CASSPPEIWEQYF. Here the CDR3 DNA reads TGTGCCAGCTCACCCCCCGAGATTTGGGAGCAGTACTTC.

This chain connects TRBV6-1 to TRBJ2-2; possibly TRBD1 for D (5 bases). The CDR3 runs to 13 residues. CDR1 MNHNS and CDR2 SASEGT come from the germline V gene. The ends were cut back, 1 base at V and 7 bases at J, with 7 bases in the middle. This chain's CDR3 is CASSEEGIGELFF. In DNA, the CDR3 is TGTGCCAGCAGTGAAGAGGGGATCGGGGAGCTGTTTTTT.

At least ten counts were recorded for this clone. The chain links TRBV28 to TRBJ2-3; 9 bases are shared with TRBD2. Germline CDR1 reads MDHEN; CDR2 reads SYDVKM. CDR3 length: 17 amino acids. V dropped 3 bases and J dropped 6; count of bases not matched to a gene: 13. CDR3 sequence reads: CASSFPYSLAGSDTQYF. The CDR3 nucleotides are TGTGCCAGCAGTTTCCCGTACTCCCTAGCGGGAAGTGATACGCAGTATTTT.

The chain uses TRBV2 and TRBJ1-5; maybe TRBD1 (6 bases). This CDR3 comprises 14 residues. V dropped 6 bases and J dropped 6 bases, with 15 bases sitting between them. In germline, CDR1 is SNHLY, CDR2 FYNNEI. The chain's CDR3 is CASREQGMAQPQHF. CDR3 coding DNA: TGTGCCAGCAGGGAACAGGGTATGGCTCAGCCCCAGCATTTT.

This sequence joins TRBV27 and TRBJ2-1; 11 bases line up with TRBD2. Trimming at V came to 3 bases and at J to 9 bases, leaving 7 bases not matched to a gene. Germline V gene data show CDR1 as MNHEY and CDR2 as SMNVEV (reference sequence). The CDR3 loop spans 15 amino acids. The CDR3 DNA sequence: TGTGCCAGCAGTTTCACGGCTAGCGGGAGGTCTGAGCAGTTCTTC. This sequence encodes CASSFTASGRSEQFF.